A selection of T cell receptor beta chains follows, all from one sample in a study of blood T cells in healthy people across ages. TCRdb independently ran MiXCR on the 5' RACE reads; one entry per CDR3 protein. In the table there are more than 700,000 distinct CDR3 sequences, about 53% of which are singletons. The source material was blood. These receptors were taken from an older man in good health. CDR3s include the opening cysteine and the closing phenylalanine or tryptophan. The order of the fields is J gene, D gene, CDR3 length, V gene, clone size, CDR3 protein, CDR3 DNA. D genes are given only for firm matches. A row's size may be missing; if present it is once, few, many or a size class.

J gene: TRBJ2-1
D gene: TRBD2
CDR3 length: 17
V gene: TRBV9
clone size: .
CDR3 protein: CASSHPTGLAVNGEQFF
CDR3 DNA: TGTGCCAGCAGCCATCCCACGGGACTAGCGGTCAACGGTGAGCAGTTCTTC

J gene: TRBJ2-7
D gene: TRBD1
CDR3 length: 14
V gene: TRBV6-5
clone size: few
CDR3 protein: CASSRDREVYEQYF
CDR3 DNA: TGTGCCAGCAGTCGGGACAGGGAGGTCTACGAGCAGTACTTC

J gene: TRBJ1-6
D gene: .
CDR3 length: 13
V gene: TRBV7-2
clone size: few
CDR3 protein: CASSFSGNSPLHF
CDR3 DNA: TGTGCCAGCAGCTTTTCAGGGAATTCACCCCTCCACTTT

J gene: TRBJ2-7
D gene: .
CDR3 length: 17
V gene: TRBV6-1
clone size: few
CDR3 protein: CASHQAGRRGSSYEQYF
CDR3 DNA: TGTGCCAGCCATCAGGCGGGGCGGCGGGGTTCCTCCTACGAGCAGTACTTC

J gene: TRBJ2-7
D gene: .
CDR3 length: 12
V gene: TRBV2
clone size: .
CDR3 protein: CAGGAGTDEQYF
CDR3 DNA: TGTGCCGGAGGGGCAGGGACGGACGAGCAGTACTTC

J gene: TRBJ2-2
D gene: .
CDR3 length: 13
V gene: TRBV29-1
clone size: once
CDR3 protein: CSVESRGDGELFF
CDR3 DNA: TGCAGCGTTGAAAGTAGGGGCGATGGGGAGCTGTTTTTT

J gene: TRBJ1-1
D gene: .
CDR3 length: 11
V gene: TRBV5-1
clone size: .
CDR3 protein: CASSLKGEAFF
CDR3 DNA: TGCGCCAGCAGCTTGAAAGGGGAGGCTTTCTTT

J gene: TRBJ2-3
D gene: TRBD2
CDR3 length: 12
V gene: TRBV20-1
clone size: few
CDR3 protein: CSAPGGGGAQYF
CDR3 DNA: TGCAGTGCCCCGGGCGGGGGGGGTGCGCAGTATTTT

J gene: TRBJ2-7
D gene: .
CDR3 length: 15
V gene: TRBV28
clone size: .
CDR3 protein: CASILRRGQSYEQYF
CDR3 DNA: TGTGCCAGCATCCTTAGGAGGGGACAGTCCTACGAGCAGTACTTC

J gene: TRBJ2-7
D gene: TRBD2
CDR3 length: 15
V gene: TRBV7-2
clone size: .
CDR3 protein: CASSSSGGAYNEQYF
CDR3 DNA: TGTGCCAGCAGCTCTAGCGGGGGAGCCTACAATGAGCAGTACTTC

J gene: TRBJ2-7
D gene: TRBD2
CDR3 length: 14
V gene: TRBV7-6
clone size: few
CDR3 protein: CASSQAGETDEQYF
CDR3 DNA: TGTGCCAGCAGCCAAGCGGGAGAGACAGACGAGCAGTACTTC

J gene: TRBJ2-1
D gene: .
CDR3 length: 13
V gene: TRBV9
clone size: .
CDR3 protein: CASSVGPNNEQFF
CDR3 DNA: TGTGCCAGCAGCGTAGGGCCGAACAATGAGCAGTTCTTC

J gene: TRBJ2-7
D gene: .
CDR3 length: 15
V gene: TRBV5-1
clone size: few
CDR3 protein: CASSPPQGGSYEQYF
CDR3 DNA: TGCGCCAGCAGCCCGCCTCAGGGGGGCTCCTACGAGCAGTACTTC

J gene: TRBJ2-7
D gene: .
CDR3 length: 12
V gene: TRBV7-6
clone size: few
CDR3 protein: CASSPTGAEQYF
CDR3 DNA: TGTGCCAGCAGCCCGACGGGCGCCGAGCAGTACTTC

J gene: TRBJ2-1
D gene: TRBD2
CDR3 length: 14
V gene: TRBV20-1
clone size: few
CDR3 protein: CSARGTSGKGEQFF
CDR3 DNA: TGCAGTGCTAGAGGCACTAGCGGAAAGGGTGAGCAGTTCTTC

J gene: TRBJ2-2
D gene: .
CDR3 length: 16
V gene: TRBV6-5
clone size: .
CDR3 protein: CASSYSRIFYTGELFF
CDR3 DNA: TGTGCCAGCAGTTACTCGCGGATCTTCTACACCGGGGAGCTGTTTTTT

J gene: TRBJ2-1
D gene: TRBD2
CDR3 length: 16
V gene: TRBV9
clone size: .
CDR3 protein: CASSVGASGSINEQFF
CDR3 DNA: TGTGCCAGCAGCGTAGGGGCTAGCGGGAGTATCAATGAGCAGTTCTTC

J gene: TRBJ2-5
D gene: .
CDR3 length: 13
V gene: TRBV29-1
clone size: few
CDR3 protein: CSVEVNREETQYF
CDR3 DNA: TGCAGCGTTGAAGTAAACAGGGAGGAGACCCAGTACTTC

J gene: TRBJ2-1
D gene: TRBD1
CDR3 length: 14
V gene: TRBV7-3
clone size: .
CDR3 protein: CASRSGQDLSEQFF
CDR3 DNA: TGTGCCAGCAGGTCGGGACAGGACCTTAGTGAGCAGTTCTTC

J gene: TRBJ2-1
D gene: .
CDR3 length: 15
V gene: TRBV20-1
clone size: .
CDR3 protein: CSARGRGRVYNEQFF
CDR3 DNA: TGCAGTGCTAGGGGTAGGGGGAGAGTATACAATGAGCAGTTCTTC

J gene: TRBJ2-6
D gene: .
CDR3 length: 15
V gene: TRBV7-2
clone size: few
CDR3 protein: CASSSSLFGANVLTF
CDR3 DNA: TGTGCCAGCAGCTCATCACTGTTTGGGGCCAACGTCCTGACTTTC

J gene: TRBJ2-1
D gene: .
CDR3 length: 14
V gene: TRBV20-1
clone size: .
CDR3 protein: CSAMGGRGYNEQFF
CDR3 DNA: TGCAGTGCCATGGGGGGGCGAGGCTACAATGAGCAGTTCTTC

J gene: TRBJ1-1
D gene: .
CDR3 length: 13
V gene: TRBV9
clone size: .
CDR3 protein: CASSTTVNTEAFF
CDR3 DNA: TGTGCCAGCAGCACGACCGTGAACACTGAAGCTTTCTTT

J gene: TRBJ2-1
D gene: .
CDR3 length: 13
V gene: TRBV6-6
clone size: .
CDR3 protein: CASSYRVGNEQFF
CDR3 DNA: TGTGCCAGCAGTTACAGGGTAGGGAATGAGCAGTTCTTC

J gene: TRBJ2-5
D gene: .
CDR3 length: 13
V gene: TRBV28
clone size: .
CDR3 protein: CASNLSLRETQYF
CDR3 DNA: TGTGCCAGCAACCTATCGCTCCGAGAGACCCAGTACTTC

J gene: TRBJ1-1
D gene: .
CDR3 length: 15
V gene: TRBV27
clone size: .
CDR3 protein: CACSLSGNSDTEAFF
CDR3 DNA: TGTGCCTGCAGTTTATCAGGGAACTCGGACACTGAAGCTTTCTTT

J gene: TRBJ2-5
D gene: .
CDR3 length: 16
V gene: TRBV7-2
clone size: once
CDR3 protein: CASSFAARTEQETQYF
CDR3 DNA: TGTGCCAGCAGCTTTGCCGCCAGGACAGAACAAGAGACCCAGTACTTC

J gene: TRBJ2-1
D gene: TRBD2
CDR3 length: 16
V gene: TRBV5-4
clone size: .
CDR3 protein: CASSLARGGVDNEQFF
CDR3 DNA: TGTGCCAGCAGCTTGGCCCGGGGGGGTGTTGACAATGAGCAGTTCTTC

J gene: TRBJ2-5
D gene: TRBD2
CDR3 length: 17
V gene: TRBV2
clone size: many
CDR3 protein: CARDDVGLAGGSATQYF
CDR3 DNA: TGTGCCAGGGATGACGTGGGACTAGCGGGAGGGTCAGCGACCCAGTACTTC

J gene: TRBJ2-1
D gene: .
CDR3 length: 16
V gene: TRBV27
clone size: few
CDR3 protein: CASSSIADSSYNEQFF
CDR3 DNA: TGTGCCAGCAGTTCCATAGCGGATAGCTCCTACAATGAGCAGTTCTTC